This TCR beta chain stems from a study of shared clonotypes between healthy human individuals. Within Nashville, Tennessee resided all donors, each a Caucasian adult. This CDR3 region has 14 residues. From germline, CDR1 is GTSNPN and CDR2 SVGIG (reference sequence). V lost 0 bases, J lost 9 bases, and 12 bases lay in between. Assay used: immunoSEQ multiplex PCR; TCRdb lists only in-frame clones, some missing. Of around 2.3 million clones listed, roughly 95% were seen once; the top ten hold more than 0.1%. This clone was counted only a few times. Source material: naive CD4+ T cells sorted from blood. Subset reported: CD45RA+ positively selected. The V gene is TRBV30, the J gene TRBJ1-6; D gene ambiguous. The source of this sequence is a man aged 18 to 30 in good health. The CDR3 bases are TGTGCCTGGAGTGTAAGGATTGGAGGTTCACCCCTCCACTTT. Its translation: CAWSVRIGGSPLHF.